The sequence of this TCR beta chain was determined in a study of T-cell reconstitution after alpha-beta-depleted transplantation in children. General study results and limits: Surviving recipient T cells and thymic progenitors accounted for the high day-60 TCRbeta diversity observed in some patients. About two months after transplant, alpha-beta T cells reportedly came from several hundred expanded graft clones. T cells produced anew were the main source of T-cell counts and diversity one year after transplant.

This clonotype has more than one count but fewer than ten. Antigen unknown. Preparation of the TCRbeta library involved a method that used unique molecular identifiers. TCRdb recomputed calls from the PCR reads with MiXCR, one row per CDR3 protein. The table includes 700,000 to 850,000 distinct CDR3 sequences, about 16% detected once. Germline values: CDR1 KGHDR, CDR2 SFDVKD. J gave up 9 bases and V 7 bases, and 2 bases lay outside the gene matches. The CDR3 runs 11 residues. This TCR was sampled from a male patient aged 5 to 17 who had a stem cell transplant for acute lymphoblastic leukemia, so the T cells may come from the graft donor. The V and J genes are TRBV24-1 and TRBJ2-1, with 7 bases identical to TRBD1. This specimen consisted of PBMCs, mostly from graft donor cells, obtained 360 days after TCRalphabeta/CD19-depleted stem cell transplant. The CDR3 region is CATRTGTEQFF. In DNA form, the CDR3 reads TGTGCCACCAGGACAGGGACTGAGCAGTTCTTC.